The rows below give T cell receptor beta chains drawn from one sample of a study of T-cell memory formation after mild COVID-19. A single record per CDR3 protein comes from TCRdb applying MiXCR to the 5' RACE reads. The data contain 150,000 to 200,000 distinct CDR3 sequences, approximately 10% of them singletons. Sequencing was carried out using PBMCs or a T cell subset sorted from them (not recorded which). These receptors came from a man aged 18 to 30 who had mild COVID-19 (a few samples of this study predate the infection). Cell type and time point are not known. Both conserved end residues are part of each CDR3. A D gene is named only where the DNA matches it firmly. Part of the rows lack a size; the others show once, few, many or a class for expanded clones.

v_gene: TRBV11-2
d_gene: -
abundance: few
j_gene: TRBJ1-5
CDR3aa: CASSLIGYNQPQHF
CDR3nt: TGTGCCAGCAGCTTAATCGGGTACAATCAGCCCCAGCATTTT

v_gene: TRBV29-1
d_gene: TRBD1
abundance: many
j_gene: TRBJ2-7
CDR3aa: CSVDREPYEQYF
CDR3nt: TGCAGCGTCGACAGGGAGCCCTACGAGCAGTACTTC

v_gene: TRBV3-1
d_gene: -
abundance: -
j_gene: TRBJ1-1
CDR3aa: CASSQEGGGEAFF
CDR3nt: TGTGCCAGCAGCCAAGAAGGTGGCGGAGAAGCTTTCTTT

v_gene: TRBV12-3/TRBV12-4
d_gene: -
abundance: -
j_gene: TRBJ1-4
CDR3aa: CASTPVGERNEKLFF
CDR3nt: TGTGCCAGCACTCCCGTGGGGGAACGTAATGAAAAACTGTTTTTT

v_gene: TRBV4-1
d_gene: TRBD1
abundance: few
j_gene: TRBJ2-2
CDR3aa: CASSKYTWTGPNTGELFF
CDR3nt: TGCGCCAGCAGCAAGTATACCTGGACAGGGCCGAACACCGGGGAGCTGTTTTTT

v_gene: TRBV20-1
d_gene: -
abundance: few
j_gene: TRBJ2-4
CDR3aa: CSASTGFEYIQYF
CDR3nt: TGCAGTGCTAGTACAGGATTCGAGTACATTCAGTACTTC

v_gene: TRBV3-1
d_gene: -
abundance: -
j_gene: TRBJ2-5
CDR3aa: CASSQDETQYF
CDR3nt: TGTGCCAGCAGCCAAGACGAGACCCAGTACTTC

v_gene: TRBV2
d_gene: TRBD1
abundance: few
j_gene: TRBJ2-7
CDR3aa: CASIRGTGYEQYF
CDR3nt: TGTGCCAGCATACGAGGGACAGGCTACGAGCAGTACTTC

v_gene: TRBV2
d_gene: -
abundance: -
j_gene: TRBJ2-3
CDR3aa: CASSRGARWDTQYF
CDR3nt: TGTGCCAGCAGTCGGGGGGCTCGATGGGATACGCAGTATTTT

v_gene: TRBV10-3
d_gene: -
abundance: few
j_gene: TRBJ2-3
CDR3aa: CAISDRDRGTDTQYF
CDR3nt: TGTGCCATCAGTGACCGTGACAGAGGTACAGATACGCAGTATTTT

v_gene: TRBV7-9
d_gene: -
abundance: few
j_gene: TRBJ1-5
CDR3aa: CASSSRRVGINQPQHF
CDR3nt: TGTGCCAGCAGCTCCCGTCGGGTCGGGATCAATCAGCCCCAGCATTTT

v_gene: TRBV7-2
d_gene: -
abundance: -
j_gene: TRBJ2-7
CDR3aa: CASSLVSGAYEQYF
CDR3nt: TGTGCCAGCAGCTTAGTGTCCGGAGCCTACGAGCAGTACTTC

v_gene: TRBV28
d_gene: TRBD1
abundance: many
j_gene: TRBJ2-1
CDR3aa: CASRTKAGQGAYNEQFF
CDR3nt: TGTGCCAGCAGGACGAAGGCGGGACAGGGGGCCTACAATGAGCAGTTCTTC

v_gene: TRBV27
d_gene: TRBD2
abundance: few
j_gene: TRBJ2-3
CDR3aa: CASSSKRGGPDTQYF
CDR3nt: TGTGCCAGCAGTTCCAAGCGGGGGGGACCCGATACGCAGTATTTT

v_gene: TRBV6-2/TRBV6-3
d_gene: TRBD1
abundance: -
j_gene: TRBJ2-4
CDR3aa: CASSNPGQKNIQYF
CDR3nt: TGTGCCAGCAGTAACCCGGGACAGAAAAACATTCAGTACTTC

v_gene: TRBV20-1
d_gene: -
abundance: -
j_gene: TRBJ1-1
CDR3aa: CSARGPLEAFF
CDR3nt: TGCAGTGCTCGAGGCCCACTCGAAGCTTTCTTT

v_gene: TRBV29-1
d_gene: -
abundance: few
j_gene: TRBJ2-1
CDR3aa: CSVAGFIGIYNEQFF
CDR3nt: TGCAGCGTCGCGGGATTTATTGGGATTTACAATGAGCAGTTCTTC

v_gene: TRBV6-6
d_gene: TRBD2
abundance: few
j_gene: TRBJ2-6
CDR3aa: CASSTAGAGANVLTF
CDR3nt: TGTGCCAGCAGTACTGCGGGGGCTGGGGCCAACGTCCTGACTTTC

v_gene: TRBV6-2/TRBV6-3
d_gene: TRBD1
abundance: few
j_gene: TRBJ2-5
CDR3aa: CASRGQGEYQETQYF
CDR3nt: TGTGCCAGCAGGGGGCAGGGGGAGTATCAAGAGACCCAGTACTTC

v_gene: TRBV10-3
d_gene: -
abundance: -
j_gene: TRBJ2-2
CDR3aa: CAISEREMEAGELFF
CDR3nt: TGTGCCATCAGTGAGAGGGAGATGGAGGCCGGGGAGCTGTTTTTT

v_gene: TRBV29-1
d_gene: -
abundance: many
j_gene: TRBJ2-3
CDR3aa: CSVEFPTTYF
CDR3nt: TGCAGCGTTGAGTTCCCGACCACTTATTTT